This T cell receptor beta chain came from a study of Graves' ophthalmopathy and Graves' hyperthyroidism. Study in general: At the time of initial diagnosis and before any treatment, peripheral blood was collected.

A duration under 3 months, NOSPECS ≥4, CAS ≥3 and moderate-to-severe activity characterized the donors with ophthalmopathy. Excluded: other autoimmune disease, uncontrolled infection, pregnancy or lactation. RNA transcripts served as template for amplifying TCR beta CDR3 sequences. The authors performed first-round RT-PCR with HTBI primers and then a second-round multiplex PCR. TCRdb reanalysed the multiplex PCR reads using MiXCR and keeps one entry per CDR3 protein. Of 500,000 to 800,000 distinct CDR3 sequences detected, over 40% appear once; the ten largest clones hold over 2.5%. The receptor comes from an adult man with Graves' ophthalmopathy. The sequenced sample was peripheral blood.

The CDR3, as DNA: TGTGCTAGTGGTTTGAGAGACCGGGCCAGGGCGCCGGGCACCGGGGAGCTGTTTTTT. This gives the protein CASGLRDRARAPGTGELFF. The chain employs TRBV12-3 or TRBV12-4 and TRBJ2-2; perhaps TRBD1 as D (5 bases). This CDR3 is built from 19 residues.